These 18 T cell receptor beta chains were all obtained from the same sample, sequenced in a study of a mutant IDH1 vaccine in newly diagnosed glioma. Profiled with immunoSEQ multiplex PCR; TCRdb holds only in-frame clones, not every one. This sample has more than 25,000 clones; about three quarters occur once, and the top ten carry about 8.4%. Time point reported: week 5, during vaccination. The study gave 300 ug of mutant IDH1 20-mer peptide per vaccine dose, with topical imiquimod. These receptors lack a known antigen. The sample in question was PBMCs, obtained from a glioma patient whose treatment included an IDH1 peptide vaccine. These TCRs come from a middle-aged man with glioma.

This chain uses TRBV30 with TRBJ1-2; no clear D gene. Deletions cut 3 bases from V and 0 bases from J, with 20 bases between. This CDR3 contains 17 residues. Germline CDR1 reads GTSNPN; CDR2 reads SVGIG (reference sequence). CDR3 sequence: CAWRWGRGMEANYGYTF. CDR3 DNA sequence: TGTGCCTGGAGGTGGGGTAGAGGGATGGAGGCTAACTATGGCTACACCTTC.

The V and J genes are TRBV5-6 and TRBJ1-1, with D uncertain. Germline values: CDR1 SGHDT, CDR2 YYEEEE. The CDR3 is made up of 16 amino acids. Trimming removed 4 bases from V and 3 bases from J, with 19 bases in between. The CDR3 loop reads CASSPISRDVDTEAFF. The CDR3 DNA reads TGTGCCAGCAGCCCAATCTCACGCGATGTAGACACTGAAGCTTTCTTT.

The CDR3 DNA follows: TGTGCCAGCAGTCCCGGGACAGGGTATTCACCCCTCCACTTT. Amino acid sequence: CASSPGTGYSPLHF. J is TRBJ1-6 and V is TRBV2; the match to TRBD1 covers 9 bases. CDR1 SNHLY and CDR2 FYNNEI come from the germline V gene. CDR3 length: 14 residues. V lost 5 bases to trimming and J lost 8 bases; unmatched junction nucleotides: 4.

This clone was observed a few times. This chain uses TRBV27 with TRBJ2-1, with D tentatively TRBD1 (6 bases). The V gene lost 0 bases and the J gene lost 9 bases, with 15 bases spanning the gap. The CDR3 contains 15 residues. CDR1 and CDR2 from the germline V gene are MNHEY and SMNVEV (reference sequence). CDR3 region: CASSLSKGVASEQFF. CDR3 coding DNA: TGTGCCAGCAGTTTATCAAAGGGGGTTGCAAGTGAGCAGTTCTTC.

The chain recombines TRBV9 with TRBJ1-2; D perhaps matches TRBD1 (6 bases). Between the trimmed V and J ends, which lost 5 bases and 6 bases, there was a span of 20 bases. The CDR3 length is 15 residues. Per germline, CDR1 SGDLS and CDR2 YYNGEE. The CDR3 reads CASSKGGFGSDGYTF. CDR3 nucleotides: TGTGCCAGCAGTAAGGGGGGGTTTGGTTCGGATGGCTACACCTTC.

The chain carries TRBV19 and TRBJ1-5; D might be TRBD1 (6 bases). There are 14 residues in the CDR3. Trimming pared 3 bases from V and 11 bases from J, leaving 17 bases between. Germline-derived CDR1 and CDR2 are LNHDA and SQIVND (reference sequence). CDR3 loop: CASSIQGPLLAQHF. In DNA, the CDR3 is TGTGCCAGTAGTATCCAGGGGCCGCTTTTGGCCCAGCATTTT.

The rearrangement links TRBV14 to TRBJ2-7; no clear D. Germline V gives CDR1 SGHDN, CDR2 FVKESK. Trimming took off 4 bases at V and 5 bases at J, with 12 bases between the two ends. The CDR3 loop spans 13 amino acids. The CDR3: CASSRRGADEQYF. CDR3 coding DNA: TGTGCCAGCAGCCGCCGAGGAGCCGACGAGCAGTACTTC.

The V and J genes are TRBV11-2 and TRBJ2-3, with D unclear. V lost 10 bases and J lost 4, with 12 bases in between. The CDR3 sequence is 12 residues long. Per the germline V gene, CDR1 is SGHAT and CDR2 is FQNNGV. CDR3 coding DNA: TGTGCCACCTCACCCAGCGCAGATACGCAGTATTTT. Translated, it gives CATSPSADTQYF.

V usage is TRBV5-1 and J usage is TRBJ1-5, with D possibly matching TRBD1 (6 bases). The germline V and J ends were trimmed by 5 bases and 0 bases, with 9 bases remaining between them. Germline V gene data show CDR1 as SGHRS and CDR2 as YFSETQ. This CDR3 is built from 14 residues. This CDR3 reads CASSEGDSNQPQHF. The CDR3 DNA reads TGCGCCAGCAGTGAGGGGGATAGCAATCAGCCCCAGCATTTT.

The chain has TRBV27 and TRBJ1-2; perhaps TRBD1 as D (5 bases). V was shortened by 4 bases and J by 0 bases, with 12 bases between the two germline ends. Germline lookup yields CDR1 MNHEY and CDR2 SMNVEV (reference sequence). This CDR3 spans 15 amino acids. CDR3 in amino acids: CASSSLGQANYGYTF. CDR3 nucleotides: TGTGCCAGCAGTTCCCTGGGGCAGGCTAACTATGGCTACACCTTC.

The rearrangement uses TRBV2 and TRBJ2-7; tentatively, D is TRBD1 (5 bases). Trimming removed 5 bases at V and 4 bases at J, with 12 bases between. The CDR3 is made up of 13 amino acids. Germline assignment: CDR1 SNHLY and CDR2 FYNNEI. CDR3: CASSSGPLYEQYF. For the CDR3, the DNA is TGTGCCAGCAGTTCAGGGCCGCTTTACGAGCAGTACTTC.

The chain carries TRBV27 and TRBJ2-3; 15 bases agree with TRBD2. Unmatched junction bases numbered 3, after V lost 5 bases and J lost 3 bases. Germline V gene data show CDR1 as MNHEY and CDR2 as SMNVEV (reference sequence). CDR3 length: 16 residues. CDR3 coding DNA: TGTGCCAGCAGTCTTGGGACTAGCGGGAGGACAGATACGCAGTATTTT. It codes for CASSLGTSGRTDTQYF.

The CDR3 loop is CASSLGGEGSYEQYV. In DNA, the CDR3 is TGTGCCAGCAGCTTAGGCGGGGAGGGCTCCTACGAGCAGTACGTC. The V gene is TRBV27, the J gene TRBJ2-7; TRBD2 agrees at 7 bases. CDR3 length: 15 residues. The V segment lost 6 bases and the J segment 0 bases; nucleotides outside the gene matches: 8. Germline V gives CDR1 MNHEY, CDR2 SMNVEV (reference sequence).

The rearrangement links TRBV14 to TRBJ2-3, with a possible D match to TRBD2 (5 bases). V was clipped by 4 bases and J by 5 bases, with 7 bases between them. Germline CDR1 is SGHDN and CDR2 is FVKESK. The CDR3 runs 12 residues. The DNA for the CDR3 is TGTGCCAGCAGCCCCGCGGGAGATACGCAGTATTTT. It yields the protein CASSPAGDTQYF.

This clone was detected once. This sequence joins TRBV19 and TRBJ2-1; 10 positions agree with TRBD2. Germline assignment: CDR1 LNHDA and CDR2 SQIVND (reference sequence). The CDR3 has 15 amino acids. The J segment lost 12 bases and the V segment lost 3 bases, leaving 11 bases of the junction unmatched. The CDR3 here is CASSMANSGRGLQFF. CDR3 DNA: TGTGCCAGTAGTATGGCGAACAGCGGGAGGGGCCTGCAGTTCTTC. The full variable domain, with the rest looked up from reference TRBV19 and TRBJ2-1, is DGGITQSPKYLFRKEGQNVTLSCEQNLNHDAMYWYRQDPGQGLRLIYYSQIVNDFQKGDIAEGYSVSREKKESFPLTVTSAQKNPTAFYLCASSMANSGRGLQFFGPGTRLTVL.

The rearrangement joins TRBV19 to TRBJ1-1; D gene uncertain. CDR3 size: 13 residues. Trimming stripped 4 bases from V and 10 bases from J, with 16 bases between. Germline CDR1 and CDR2: LNHDA and SQIVND (reference sequence). CDR3 coding DNA: TGTGCCAGTAGTAAGGAGAGGCGGGAAGGAGCTTTCTTT. This codes for CASSKERREGAFF.

The J gene is TRBJ1-1, the V gene TRBV27; D is unresolved. Trimming pared 3 bases from V and 5 bases from J, leaving 13 bases between. This CDR3 is built from 14 residues. Germline CDR1 MNHEY, CDR2 SMNVEV (reference sequence). CDR3 sequence reads: CASSFGGSETEAFF. The CDR3 DNA sequence: TGTGCCAGCAGTTTTGGAGGATCGGAAACTGAAGCTTTCTTT.

The chain recombines TRBV13 with TRBJ2-1; D is perhaps TRBD1 (6 bases). There are 21 residues in the CDR3. Germline V gives CDR1 PRHDT, CDR2 FYEKMQ (reference sequence). V lost 5 bases and J lost 0, with 29 bases in between. This CDR3 is CASSGARGLGRGLYSYNEQFF. The CDR3 DNA reads as TGTGCCAGCAGCGGAGCCCGGGGCCTAGGCAGGGGTCTATACTCCTACAATGAGCAGTTCTTC. The full variable domain, rest sourced from reference TRBV13 and TRBJ2-1, is AAGVIQSPRHLIKEKRETATLKCYPIPRHDTVYWYQQGPGQDPQFLISFYEKMQSDKGSIPDRFSAQQFSDYHSELNMSSLELGDSALYFCASSGARGLGRGLYSYNEQFFGPGTRLTVL.